Listed below are T cell receptor beta chains from one sample, sequenced in a study of cytomegalovirus exposure and HLA in healthy donors. The protocol was immunoSEQ multiplex PCR, while the TCRdb copy is restricted to in-frame clones and leaves out a portion. Of about 55,000 clones listed, 77% are singletons. Sequencing used PBMCs. These receptors were taken from a female donor in good health and CMV-seronegative. The CDR3 runs from the conserved cysteine through the conserved F or W. The order of the fields is J gene, clone size, V gene, D gene, CDR3 DNA, CDR3 protein. The D gene is left open where the match is weak. Clone size is given for some rows only: seen once, a few or many times, or a class if the clone is expanded.

TRBJ2-3 | . | TRBV2 | TRBD1 | TGTGCCAGCAGTGTCGGACAGGTCGCTGCGGATACGCAGTATTTT | CASSVGQVAADTQYF
TRBJ2-7 | . | TRBV28 | . | TGTGCCAGCAGCCTCCGTGGGCCCCGCCAGGTCTTC | CASSLRGPRQVF
TRBJ2-7 | few | TRBV2 | . | TGTGCCAGCAGTGAATTAGCGCGGACGCATACCTACGAGCAGTACTTC | CASSELARTHTYEQYF
TRBJ2-7 | few | TRBV6-5 | TRBD1 | TGTGCCAGCAGTTGGTCGTACAGGGGGTCCCACGAGCAGTACTTC | CASSWSYRGSHEQYF
TRBJ2-3 | . | TRBV2 | TRBD2 | TGTGCCAGCAGACGACTAGCGGGTCCTACCACAGATACGCAGTATTTT | CASRRLAGPTTDTQYF
TRBJ1-5 | . | TRBV28 | TRBD1 | TGTGCCAGCAGAACACAGGGGAATGGAAATCAGCCCCAGCATTTT | CASRTQGNGNQPQHF
TRBJ2-1 | few | TRBV6-6 | . | TGTGCCAGCAGTTACTCGAAGCTTCGGGGTGAGCAGTTCTTC | CASSYSKLRGEQFF
TRBJ2-7 | . | TRBV2 | TRBD2 | TGTGCCAGCAGTCCCATGGGACTAGCTGGACCCGAGCAGTACTTC | CASSPMGLAGPEQYF
TRBJ1-2 | once | TRBV2 | . | TGTGCCAGCAGAGAGATCTATGGCTACACCTTC | CASREIYGYTF
TRBJ2-3 | . | TRBV29-1 | . | TGCAGCGTTGACTCGGGGGGCGGGACAGATACGCAGTATTTT | CSVDSGGGTDTQYF
TRBJ2-2 | . | TRBV30 | . | TGTGCCTGGAGGCGGGGACAGACCTCGAGAACCGGGGAGCTGTTTTTT | CAWRRGQTSRTGELFF
TRBJ1-6 | . | TRBV14 | TRBD1 | TGTGCCAGCAGCAGGACAGGGAAAGGATCACCCCTCCACTTT | CASSRTGKGSPLHF
TRBJ2-1 | few | TRBV5-1 | . | TGCGCCAGCAGCTTGAACCCCACTAGCCGACGATCCTACAATGAGCAGTTCTTC | CASSLNPTSRRSYNEQFF
TRBJ2-7 | . | TRBV6-6 | . | TGTGCCAGCAGTTACTCAGGGGGTACCTACGAGCAGTACTTC | CASSYSGGTYEQYF
TRBJ1-4 | . | TRBV7-9 | . | TGTGCCAGCAGCCCTCCCGACAGGTATAATGAAAAACTGTTTTTT | CASSPPDRYNEKLFF
TRBJ1-2 | . | TRBV6-5 | TRBD1 | TGTGCCAGCAGCTGGGGACAGGGGGTCTATGGCTACACCTTC | CASSWGQGVYGYTF
TRBJ2-7 | once | TRBV7-6 | TRBD2 | TGTGCCAGCAGCTCCCGGGGGACTAGCGGGACCCACGAGCAGTACTTC | CASSSRGTSGTHEQYF
TRBJ2-7 | . | TRBV9 | . | TGTGCCAGCAGCCCCGGGACCTACGAGCAGTACTTC | CASSPGTYEQYF
TRBJ1-2 | . | TRBV7-2 | . | TGTGCCAGCAGCTTAGCGATACAGGGCCGGGGCTACACCTTC | CASSLAIQGRGYTF
TRBJ1-3 | . | TRBV6-1 | TRBD1 | TGTGCCAGCAGGACAGGGCGTCGCTCTGGAAACACCATATATTTT | CASRTGRRSGNTIYF
TRBJ2-3 | . | TRBV5-1 | TRBD1 | TGCGCCAGCAGGCACGGACAGGGGGTCACAGATACGCAGTATTTT | CASRHGQGVTDTQYF
TRBJ2-5 | . | TRBV7-9 | TRBD1 | TGTGCCAGCAGCTTAGGCGGGACAGGGGGAAGAGAGACCCAGTACTTC | CASSLGGTGGRETQYF
TRBJ2-7 | . | TRBV7-3 | . | TGTGCCAGCAGCTTATCGTCCAATTCGGACGAGCAGTACTTC | CASSLSSNSDEQYF
TRBJ1-2 | . | TRBV29-1 | . | TGCAGCGTTGGGGAAGGGGCGTTTGGCTACACCTTC | CSVGEGAFGYTF
TRBJ2-7 | once | TRBV4-3 | . | TGCGCCAGCAGCCAAGATCAGGGTAGTATTTACGAGCAGTACTTC | CASSQDQGSIYEQYF
TRBJ2-3 | . | TRBV5-6 | TRBD2 | TGTGCCAGCAGCTGGACTAGCGGGGGGGGCACAGATACGCAGTATTTT | CASSWTSGGGTDTQYF
TRBJ2-3 | . | TRBV27 | TRBD2 | TGTGCCAGCAGTTTACGACTAGCATCGGATACGCAGTATTTT | CASSLRLASDTQYF
TRBJ1-4 | . | TRBV10-3 | TRBD1 | TGTGCCATCAGTGGGACGGGACAGGGGAGTGAAAAACTGTTTTTT | CAISGTGQGSEKLFF
TRBJ2-3 | . | TRBV5-6 | TRBD2 | TGTGCCAGCAGCCCGGGACTAGCGCCAGATACGCAGTATTTT | CASSPGLAPDTQYF
TRBJ2-7 | few | TRBV7-2 | TRBD2 | TGTGCCAGCAGTTTATCTAGCGGGGGGCCCCGGAATTTC | CASSLSSGGPRNF
TRBJ2-7 | . | TRBV5-1 | TRBD1 | TGCGCCAGCAATTTCGGGCAGGGGGCCTACGAGCAGTACTTC | CASNFGQGAYEQYF
TRBJ2-2 | once | TRBV7-3 | TRBD1 | TGTGCCAGCAGCTTAGACAGGGGGGCCGGGGAGCTGTTTTTT | CASSLDRGAGELFF
TRBJ2-5 | . | TRBV27 | TRBD2 | TGTGCCAGCAAGGCCCGACTAGCGGGGGGCCAAGAGACCCAGTACTTC | CASKARLAGGQETQYF
TRBJ2-7 | . | TRBV11-2 | TRBD1 | TGTGCCAGCAGCTTAGTCTGGTGGGGACAGGCCTACGAGCAGTACTTC | CASSLVWWGQAYEQYF
TRBJ1-2 | . | TRBV19 | . | TGTGCCAGTAGTATCCAGTCATCCTATGGCTACACCTTC | CASSIQSSYGYTF
TRBJ2-2 | . | TRBV11-2 | TRBD2 | TGTGCCAGCAGCTTGAGGGCGGGGGACGCGAACACCGGGGAGCTGTTTTTT | CASSLRAGDANTGELFF
TRBJ1-1 | . | TRBV27 | . | TGTGCCAGCAGTCCGGACGGGGTCAGGAACACTGAAGCTTTCTTT | CASSPDGVRNTEAFF
TRBJ1-1 | . | TRBV29-1 | . | TGCAGCGTTGAGGGGCGACTGAACACTGAAGCTTTCTTT | CSVEGRLNTEAFF
TRBJ1-2 | . | TRBV5-6 | . | TGTGCCAGCAGCTTGGCCCGAGGGCAGGGGGGCTACACCTTC | CASSLARGQGGYTF
TRBJ1-4 | few | TRBV6-6 | . | TGTGCCAGCAGTCCCCCCCGGACAGTTTCTAATGAAAAACTGTTTTTT | CASSPPRTVSNEKLFF
TRBJ2-7 | . | TRBV9 | . | TGTGCCAGCAGCCCCCCCGTGGGGCTAGCGAACTCCTACGAGCAGTACTTC | CASSPPVGLANSYEQYF
TRBJ2-4 | . | TRBV4-2 | . | TGTGCCAGCAGCCAAGAGAGGGTCGACATTCAGTACTTC | CASSQERVDIQYF
TRBJ2-1 | . | TRBV11-3 | . | TGTGCCAGCAGCCTTAATAATGAGCAGTTCTTC | CASSLNNEQFF
TRBJ2-7 | few | TRBV28 | TRBD2 | TGTGCCAGCAGTTTATTACTAGCGGGGAGCTCCTACGAGCAGTACTTC | CASSLLLAGSSYEQYF
TRBJ1-2 | . | TRBV4-2 | TRBD1 | TGTGCCAGCAGCCGCGGGACAGAAAACTATGGCTACGCCTTC | CASSRGTENYGYAF
TRBJ2-3 | . | TRBV5-1 | . | TGCGCCAGCAGCTTTGCAGGCAGAGACACAGATACGCAGTATTTT | CASSFAGRDTDTQYF
TRBJ2-5 | . | TRBV9 | . | TGTGCCAGCAGCGTAGGGACAGTCCAAGAGACCCAGTACTTC | CASSVGTVQETQYF
TRBJ2-2 | few | TRBV19 | TRBD1 | TGTGCCAGTACCCTAACCACCGGGACAGGCACCGGGGAGCTGTTTTTT | CASTLTTGTGTGELFF
TRBJ1-2 | . | TRBV5-4 | TRBD1 | TGTGCCAGCAGCTTGGAGGGGGCCAGGGTAGTATATGGCTACACCTTC | CASSLEGARVVYGYTF
TRBJ1-1 | . | TRBV29-1 | . | TGCAGCGTAACCGGGACATACACTGAAGCTTTCTTT | CSVTGTYTEAFF
TRBJ1-5 | . | TRBV21-1 | . | TGTGCCAGCACCTGGGACAGTGGGAATCAGCCCCAGCATTTT | CASTWDSGNQPQHF
TRBJ2-5 | . | TRBV7-2 | . | TGTGCCAGCAGCTTAAACGGGTTTCGGGAGACCCAGTACTTC | CASSLNGFRETQYF
TRBJ2-1 | . | TRBV9 | . | TGTGCCAGCAGCTCTAATTTTGGAGGATGGAATGAGCAGTTCTTC | CASSSNFGGWNEQFF
TRBJ2-5 | . | TRBV16 | . | TGTGCCAGCAGCCAATCGCGGCAGGGAGGGACCCAGTACTTC | CASSQSRQGGTQYF